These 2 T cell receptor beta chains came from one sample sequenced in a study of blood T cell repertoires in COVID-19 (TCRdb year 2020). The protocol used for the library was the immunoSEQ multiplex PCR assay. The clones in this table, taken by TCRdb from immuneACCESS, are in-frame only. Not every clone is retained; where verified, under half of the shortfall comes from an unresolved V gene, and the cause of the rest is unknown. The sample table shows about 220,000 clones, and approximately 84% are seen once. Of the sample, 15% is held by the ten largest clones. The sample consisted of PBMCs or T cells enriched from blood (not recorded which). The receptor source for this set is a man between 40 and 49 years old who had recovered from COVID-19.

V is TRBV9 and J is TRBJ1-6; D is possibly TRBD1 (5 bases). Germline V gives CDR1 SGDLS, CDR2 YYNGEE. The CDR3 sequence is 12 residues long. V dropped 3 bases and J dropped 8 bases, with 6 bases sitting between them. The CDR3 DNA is TGTGCCAGCAGCGCCAGGGATTCACCCCTCCACTTT. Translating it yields CASSARDSPLHF. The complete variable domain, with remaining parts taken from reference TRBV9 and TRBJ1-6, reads DSGVTQTPKHLITATGQRVTLRCSPRSGDLSVYWYQQSLDQGLQFLIQYYNGEERAKGNILERFSAQQFPDLHSELNLSSLELGDSALYFCASSARDSPLHFGNGTRLTVT.

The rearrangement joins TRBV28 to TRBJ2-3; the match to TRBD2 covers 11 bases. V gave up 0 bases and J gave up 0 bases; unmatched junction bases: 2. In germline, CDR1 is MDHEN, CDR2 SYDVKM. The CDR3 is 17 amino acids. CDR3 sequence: CASSLWTSGVSTDTQYF. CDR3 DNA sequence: TGTGCCAGCAGTTTATGGACTAGCGGGGTTAGCACAGATACGCAGTATTTT.